The entry below gives a single T cell receptor beta chain sequence along with its context. Germline V CDR1 and CDR2: SGHVS, FNYEAQ. The CDR3 runs 16 residues. V lost 1 base, J lost 1 base, and 14 bases lay in between. The assay was immunoSEQ multiplex PCR, and TCRdb's table has in-frame clones only and misses some. The profile shows around 57,000 clones, 91% of them singletons. The data were obtained in a study of T cell changes during pregnancy in multiple sclerosis. V and J are TRBV7-6 and TRBJ2-7; D possibly corresponds to TRBD1 (6 bases). The material was peripheral blood, obtained after pregnancy. The receptor was derived from a female donor in good health, enrolled as a control in a pregnancy study. DNA for the CDR3: TGTGCCAGCAGCTTAGTTAGCAGGGGCCCTTCCTACGAGCAGTACTTC. Translated, it gives CASSLVSRGPSYEQYF.